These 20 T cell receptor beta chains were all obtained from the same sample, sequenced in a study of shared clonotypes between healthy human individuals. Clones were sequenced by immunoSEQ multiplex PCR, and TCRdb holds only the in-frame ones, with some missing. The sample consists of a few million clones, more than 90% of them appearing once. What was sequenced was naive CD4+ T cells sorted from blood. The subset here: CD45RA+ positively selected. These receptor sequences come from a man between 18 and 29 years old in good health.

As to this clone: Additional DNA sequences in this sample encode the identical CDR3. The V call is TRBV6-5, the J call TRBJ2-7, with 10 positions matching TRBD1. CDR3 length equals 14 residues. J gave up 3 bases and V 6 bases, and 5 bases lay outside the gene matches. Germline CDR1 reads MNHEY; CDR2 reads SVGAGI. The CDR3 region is CASSSRDRGYEQYF. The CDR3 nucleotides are TGTGCCAGCAGCTCCCGGGACAGGGGCTACGAGCAGTACTTC.

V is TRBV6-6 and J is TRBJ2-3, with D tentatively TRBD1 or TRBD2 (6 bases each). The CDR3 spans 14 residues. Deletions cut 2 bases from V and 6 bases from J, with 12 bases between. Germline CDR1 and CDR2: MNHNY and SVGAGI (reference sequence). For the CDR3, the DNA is TGTGCCAGCAGTTACGAGGGGGGAAGGGATACGCAGTATTTT. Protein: CASSYEGGRDTQYF.

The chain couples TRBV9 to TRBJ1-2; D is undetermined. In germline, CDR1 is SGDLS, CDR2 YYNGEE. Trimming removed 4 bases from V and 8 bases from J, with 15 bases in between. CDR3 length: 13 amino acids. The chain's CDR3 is CASSPGVVGGYTF. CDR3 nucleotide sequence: TGTGCCAGCAGCCCGGGCGTAGTGGGAGGCTACACCTTC.

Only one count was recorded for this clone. In DNA form, the CDR3 reads TGTGCCAGCAGGGGGACAGGGATCGGGGAAAAACTGTTTTTT. This encodes CASRGTGIGEKLFF. This sequence joins TRBV2 and TRBJ1-4; TRBD1 aligns across 9 bases. V was pared by 6 bases and J by 8 bases, with 7 bases of the junction left unmatched. This CDR3 spans 14 amino acids. Germline V gene data show CDR1 as SNHLY and CDR2 as FYNNEI.

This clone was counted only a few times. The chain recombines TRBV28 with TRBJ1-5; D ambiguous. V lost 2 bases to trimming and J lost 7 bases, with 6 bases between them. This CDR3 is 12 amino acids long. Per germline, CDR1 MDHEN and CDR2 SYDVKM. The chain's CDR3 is CASSLPGQPQHF. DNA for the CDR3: TGTGCCAGCAGTTTACCGGGGCAGCCCCAGCATTTT.

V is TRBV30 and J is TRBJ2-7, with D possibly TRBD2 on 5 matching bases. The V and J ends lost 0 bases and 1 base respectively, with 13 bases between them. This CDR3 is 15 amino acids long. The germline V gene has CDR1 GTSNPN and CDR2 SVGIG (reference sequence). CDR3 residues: CAWSVTDLRSYEQYF. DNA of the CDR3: TGTGCCTGGAGTGTCACGGACTTACGTTCCTACGAGCAGTACTTC. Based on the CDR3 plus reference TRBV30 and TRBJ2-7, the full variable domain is SQTIHQWPATLVQPVGSPLSLECTVEGTSNPNLYWYRQAAGRGLQLLFYSVGIGQISSEVPQNLSASRPQDRQFILSSKKLLLSDSGFYLCAWSVTDLRSYEQYFGPGTRLTVT.

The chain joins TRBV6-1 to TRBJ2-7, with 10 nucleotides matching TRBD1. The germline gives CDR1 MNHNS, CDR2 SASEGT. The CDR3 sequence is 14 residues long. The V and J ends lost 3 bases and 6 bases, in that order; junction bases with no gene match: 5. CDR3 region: CASSDLGQGGEQYF. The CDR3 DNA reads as TGTGCCAGCAGTGATCTTGGACAGGGGGGCGAGCAGTACTTC.

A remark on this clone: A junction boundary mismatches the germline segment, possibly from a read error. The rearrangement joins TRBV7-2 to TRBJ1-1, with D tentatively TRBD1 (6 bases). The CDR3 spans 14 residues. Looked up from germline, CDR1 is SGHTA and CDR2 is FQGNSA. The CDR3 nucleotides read TGTGCCAGCAGCTTACGAACACAGGGAACTGGAGCTTTCTTT. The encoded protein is CASSLRTQGTGAFF.

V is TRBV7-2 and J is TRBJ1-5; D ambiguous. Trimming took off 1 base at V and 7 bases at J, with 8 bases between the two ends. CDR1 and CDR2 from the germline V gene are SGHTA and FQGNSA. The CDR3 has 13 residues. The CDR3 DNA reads TGTGCCAGCAGCTTAGAGGTACAGCAGCCCCAGCATTTT. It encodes CASSLEVQQPQHF. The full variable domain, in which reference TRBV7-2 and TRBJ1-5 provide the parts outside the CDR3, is GAGVSQSPSNKVTEKGKDVELRCDPISGHTALYWYRQSLGQGLEFLIYFQGNSAPDKSGLPSDRFSAERTGGSVSTLTIQRTQQEDSAVYLCASSLEVQQPQHFGDGTRLSIL.

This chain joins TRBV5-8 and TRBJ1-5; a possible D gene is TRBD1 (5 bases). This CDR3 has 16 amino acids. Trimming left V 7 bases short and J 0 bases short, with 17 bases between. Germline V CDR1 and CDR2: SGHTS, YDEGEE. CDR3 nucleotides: TGTGCCAGCGCAGGGATTCAAGCCTATAGCAATCAGCCCCAGCATTTT. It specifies CASAGIQAYSNQPQHF.

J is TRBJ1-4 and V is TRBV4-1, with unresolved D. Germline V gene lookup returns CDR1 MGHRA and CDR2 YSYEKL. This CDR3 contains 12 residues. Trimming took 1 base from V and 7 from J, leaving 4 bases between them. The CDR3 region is CASSQVAEKLFF. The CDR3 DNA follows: TGCGCCAGCAGCCAAGTCGCTGAAAAACTGTTTTTT.

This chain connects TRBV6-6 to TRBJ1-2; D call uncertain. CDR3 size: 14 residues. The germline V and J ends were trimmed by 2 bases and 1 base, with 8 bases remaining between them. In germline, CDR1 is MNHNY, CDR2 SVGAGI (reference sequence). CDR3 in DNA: TGTGCCAGCAGTTACGCCCGTGATAACTATGGCTACACCTTC. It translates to CASSYARDNYGYTF.

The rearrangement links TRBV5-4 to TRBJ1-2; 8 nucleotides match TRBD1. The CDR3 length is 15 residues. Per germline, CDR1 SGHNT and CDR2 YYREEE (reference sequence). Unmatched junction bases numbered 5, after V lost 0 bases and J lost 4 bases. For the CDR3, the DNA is TGTGCCAGCAGCTTGGGGACAGGGCTGGGCTATGGCTACACCTTC. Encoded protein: CASSLGTGLGYGYTF.

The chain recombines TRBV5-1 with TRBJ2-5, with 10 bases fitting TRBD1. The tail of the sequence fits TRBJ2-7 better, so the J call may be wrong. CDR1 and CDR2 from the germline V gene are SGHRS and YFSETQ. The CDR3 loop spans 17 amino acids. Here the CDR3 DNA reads TGCGCCAGCAGCTCCCTATTACCGGGACAGGGGTCCTACGAGCAGTACTTC. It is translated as CASSSLLPGQGSYEQYF.

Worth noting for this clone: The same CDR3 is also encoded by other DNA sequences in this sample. CDR3 bases: TGTGCCAGCTCACCACCGTCCCGCTACGAGCAGTACTTC. Protein: CASSPPSRYEQYF. J is TRBJ2-7 and V is TRBV18; no firm D call. The CDR3 spans 13 residues. CDR1 is KGHSH and CDR2 is LQKENI in the germline V gene. The germline V and J ends were trimmed by 0 bases and 3 bases, with 6 bases remaining between them. The full variable domain, rest sourced from reference TRBV18 and TRBJ2-7, is NAGVMQNPRHLVRRRGQEARLRCSPMKGHSHVYWYRQLPEEGLKFMVYLQKENIIDESGMPKERFSAEFPKEGPSILRIQQVVRGDSAAYFCASSPPSRYEQYFGPGTRLTVT.

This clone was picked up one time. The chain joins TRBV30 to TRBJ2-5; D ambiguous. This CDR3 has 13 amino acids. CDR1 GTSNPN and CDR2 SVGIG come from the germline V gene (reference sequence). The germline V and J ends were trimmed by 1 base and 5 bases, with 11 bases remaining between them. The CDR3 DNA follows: TGTGCCTGGAGTGACACCTACCGGGAGACCCAGTACTTC. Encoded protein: CAWSDTYRETQYF.

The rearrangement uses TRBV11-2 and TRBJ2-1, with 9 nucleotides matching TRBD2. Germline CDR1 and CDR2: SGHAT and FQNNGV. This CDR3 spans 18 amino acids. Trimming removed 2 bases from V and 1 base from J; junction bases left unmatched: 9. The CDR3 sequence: CASSLWASGTSSYNEQFF. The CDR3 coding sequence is TGTGCCAGCAGCTTATGGGCTAGCGGGACCTCTTCCTACAATGAGCAGTTCTTC. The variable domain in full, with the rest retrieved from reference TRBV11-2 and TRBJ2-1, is EAGVAQSPRYKIIEKRQSVAFWCNPISGHATLYWYQQILGQGPKLLIQFQNNGVVDDSQLPKDRFSAERLKGVDSTLKIQPAKLEDSAVYLCASSLWASGTSSYNEQFFGPGTRLTVL.

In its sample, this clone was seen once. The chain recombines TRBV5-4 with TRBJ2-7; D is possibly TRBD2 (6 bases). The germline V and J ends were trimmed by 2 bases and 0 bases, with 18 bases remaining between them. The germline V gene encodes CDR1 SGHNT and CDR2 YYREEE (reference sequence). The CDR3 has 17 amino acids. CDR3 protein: CASSFGGTAPISYEQYF. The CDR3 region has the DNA TGTGCCAGCAGCTTCGGCGGGACCGCTCCTATCTCCTACGAGCAGTACTTC.

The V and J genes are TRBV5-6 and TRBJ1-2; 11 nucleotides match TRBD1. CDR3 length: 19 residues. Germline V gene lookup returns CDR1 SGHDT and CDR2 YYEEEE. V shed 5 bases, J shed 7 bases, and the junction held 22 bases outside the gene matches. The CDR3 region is CASSTGTGGKKFGGGGYTF. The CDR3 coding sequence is TGTGCCAGCAGTACCGGGACAGGGGGAAAAAAGTTCGGAGGTGGTGGCTACACCTTC.

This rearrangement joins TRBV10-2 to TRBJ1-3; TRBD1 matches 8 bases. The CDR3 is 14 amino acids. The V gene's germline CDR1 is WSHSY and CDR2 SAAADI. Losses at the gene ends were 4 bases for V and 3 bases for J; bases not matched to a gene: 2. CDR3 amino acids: CASSAQGGGNTIYF. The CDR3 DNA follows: TGCGCCAGCAGTGCACAGGGGGGTGGAAACACCATATATTTT.